These T cell receptor beta chains were read from a single sample in a study of vaccination effects on CD4 cells after COVID-19. TCRdb's table, derived via immunoSEQ multiplex PCR, lists solely in-frame clones and lacks some. This sample carries more than 30,000 clones, around 66% of them seen once, and the ten largest clones take under 15%. What these receptors recognize is not known. The specimen was CD4+ T cells from PBMCs cultured with HCoV-OC43 spike peptides, collected before COVID-19 vaccination. The receptors come from a human donor who received a COVID-19 vaccine. CDR3s include the opening cysteine and the closing phenylalanine or tryptophan. A D gene is named only where the DNA matches it firmly. Clone size is not always given. Where it is, it says once, few, many or a class for expanded clones.

.	TRBJ1-5	TRBV27	.	CASSLQGGNQPQHF	TGTGCCAGCAGTTTACAGGGTGGCAATCAGCCCCAGCATTTT
TRBD1	TRBJ1-6	TRBV4-1	.	CASSQTGSGGNSPLHF	TGCGCCAGCAGCCAGACAGGGTCGGGGGGGAATTCACCCCTCCACTTT
.	TRBJ2-2	TRBV9	.	CASSKQGFTGELFF	TGTGCCAGCAGCAAACAGGGATTCACCGGGGAGCTGTTTTTT
.	TRBJ1-5	TRBV9	.	CASSVYPRSWWLNQPQHF	TGTGCCAGCAGCGTATACCCCCGGTCCTGGTGGCTCAATCAGCCCCAGCATTTT
.	TRBJ2-7	TRBV5-1	.	CASSFGDWYSKQYF	TGCGCCAGCAGCTTCGGGGACTGGTACTCAAAGCAGTACTTC
.	TRBJ1-1	TRBV3-1/TRBV3-2	.	CASSLQRITEAFF	TGTGCCAGCAGCCTCCAGAGAATCACTGAAGCTTTCTTT
.	TRBJ1-5	TRBV7-2	few	CASSLVGVSSNQPQHF	TGTGCCAGCAGCTTAGTGGGGGTCAGTAGCAATCAGCCCCAGCATTTT
TRBD1	TRBJ2-5	TRBV18	.	CASSPKGGGETQYF	TGTGCCAGCTCACCAAAAGGGGGCGGAGAGACCCAGTACTTC
.	TRBJ2-5	TRBV5-1	few	CASRRGQQETQYF	TGCGCCAGCAGGCGAGGACAGCAAGAGACCCAGTACTTC
.	TRBJ2-3	TRBV18	.	CASSPSGSPTDTQYF	TGTGCCAGCTCACCATCCGGGAGCCCCACAGATACGCAGTATTTT
.	TRBJ1-6	TRBV2	.	CASREGRTYNSPLHF	TGTGCCAGCAGGGAGGGGAGGACCTATAATTCACCCCTCCACTTT
.	TRBJ1-5	TRBV18	.	CASSPPGQPQHF	TGTGCCAGCTCACCACCGGGGCAGCCCCAGCATTTT
.	TRBJ1-2	TRBV18	.	CASSPEVNYGYTF	TGTGCCAGCTCACCCGAGGTTAACTATGGCTACACCTTC
TRBD2	TRBJ2-1	TRBV25-1	.	CASSEGFSGRLNEQFF	TGTGCCAGCAGTGAAGGATTTAGCGGGAGATTAAATGAGCAGTTCTTC
.	TRBJ2-7	TRBV7-9	.	CASSLAGTPPGEQYF	TGTGCCAGCAGCTTAGCGGGGACACCCCCGGGCGAGCAGTACTTC
.	TRBJ1-2	TRBV6-1	.	CASSELWGAQGYTF	TGTGCCAGCAGTGAATTGTGGGGGGCACAGGGCTACACCTTC
.	TRBJ2-5	TRBV9	.	CASSVGAGSGETQYF	TGTGCCAGCAGCGTAGGGGCGGGATCTGGGGAGACCCAGTACTTC
TRBD2	TRBJ2-2	TRBV7-2	few	CASSLWSGGGTGELFF	TGTGCCAGCAGCTTATGGAGCGGGGGAGGTACCGGGGAGCTGTTTTTT
TRBD2	TRBJ2-1	TRBV5-4	once	CASSLDWLAGPNEQFF	TGTGCCAGCAGCTTGGATTGGCTAGCGGGACCCAATGAGCAGTTCTTC
.	TRBJ1-1	TRBV7-9	.	CASSLKTEAFF	TGTGCCAGCAGCTTAAAGACTGAAGCTTTCTTT
.	TRBJ1-1	TRBV6-6	.	CASRGTYRNTEAFF	TGTGCCAGTAGAGGGACATACCGGAACACTGAAGCTTTCTTT
.	TRBJ2-1	TRBV24-1	.	CAVDSLSSYNEQFF	TGTGCCGTTGACTCCTTAAGCTCCTACAATGAGCAGTTCTTC
.	TRBJ1-4	TRBV5-4	.	CASSPDSSSATNEKLFF	TGTGCCAGCAGTCCGGACAGCTCTTCCGCAACTAATGAAAAACTGTTTTTT
.	TRBJ1-5	TRBV7-9	.	CASSQANSLNQPQHF	TGTGCCAGCAGCCAAGCGAACAGCCTCAATCAGCCCCAGCATTTT
.	TRBJ2-1	TRBV11-3	.	CASSLEQGGVNEQFF	TGTGCCAGCAGCTTAGAACAGGGCGGGGTAAATGAGCAGTTCTTC
.	TRBJ1-2	TRBV2	.	CASSVSGKGGYTF	TGTGCCAGCAGTGTTTCAGGGAAGGGTGGCTACACCTTC
.	TRBJ1-1	TRBV12-3/TRBV12-4	.	CASSIDWNTEAFF	TGTGCCAGCAGCATAGACTGGAACACTGAAGCTTTCTTT
TRBD1	TRBJ1-3	TRBV5-6	.	CASSRQGYSGNTIYF	TGTGCCAGCAGCAGACAGGGGTACTCTGGAAACACCATATATTTT
.	TRBJ2-3	TRBV10-1	.	CASSEGPAFGADTQYF	TGCGCCAGCAGTGAGGGCCCGGCCTTTGGGGCAGATACGCAGTATTTT
TRBD2	TRBJ2-7	TRBV3-1/TRBV3-2	.	CASSKAGGPYEQYF	TGTGCCAGCAGTAAAGCGGGGGGACCCTACGAGCAGTACTTC
.	TRBJ1-1	TRBV6-1	.	CASSDIGSKPINTEAFF	TGTGCCAGCAGTGACATTGGTTCCAAACCAATAAACACTGAAGCTTTCTTT
.	TRBJ2-1	TRBV21-1	.	CASSKNERGYEQFF	TGTGCCAGCAGCAAAAACGAGCGGGGGTATGAGCAGTTCTTC
.	TRBJ1-5	TRBV4-1	once	CASSQEMGRLNQPQHF	TGCGCCAGCAGCCAAGAAATGGGCAGGTTGAATCAGCCCCAGCATTTT
.	TRBJ1-2	TRBV11-2	few	CASRSAGMGGKYGYTF	TGTGCCAGCAGATCCGCCGGGATGGGGGGAAAGTATGGCTACACCTTC
.	TRBJ2-1	TRBV9	.	CASSVVALSTYNEQFF	TGTGCCAGCAGCGTAGTAGCTCTCTCAACTTACAATGAGCAGTTCTTC
TRBD1	TRBJ1-5	TRBV7-9	once	CASSSGQGDEPQHF	TGTGCCAGCAGCTCCGGACAGGGGGATGAGCCCCAGCATTTT
.	TRBJ1-2	TRBV6-6	few	CASSYSSSRNYGYTF	TGTGCCAGCAGTTACTCCTCCAGCCGTAACTATGGCTACACCTTC
.	TRBJ2-6	TRBV3-1/TRBV3-2	.	CASSPLANSGANVLTF	TGTGCCAGCAGCCCGTTAGCCAACTCTGGGGCCAACGTCCTGACTTTC
.	TRBJ1-1	TRBV5-1	.	CASSLSSGTPTEAFF	TGCGCCAGCAGCTTGAGCTCCGGGACCCCCACTGAAGCTTTCTTT
TRBD1	TRBJ1-3	TRBV2	once	CASSEDRASGNTIYF	TGTGCCAGCAGTGAGGACAGGGCTTCGGGAAACACCATATATTTT
.	TRBJ2-6	TRBV6-4	.	CASSDPQGPGANVLTF	TGTGCCAGCAGTGACCCACAGGGACCTGGGGCCAACGTCCTGACTTTC
TRBD2	TRBJ2-3	TRBV10-1	.	CASSESSSSGRTDTQYF	TGCGCCAGCAGTGAGTCGAGCTCAAGCGGGAGGACAGATACGCAGTATTTT
TRBD1	TRBJ2-7	TRBV6-5	few	CASSRQGGSYEQYF	TGTGCCAGCAGTCGACAGGGGGGTTCCTACGAGCAGTACTTC